The clone carrying this T cell receptor (beta chain) has a handful of counts. This sample was taken from a study of cytomegalovirus exposure and HLA in healthy donors. The PCR employed 60 Vbeta primers together with 13 Jbeta primers. Clones were sequenced by immunoSEQ multiplex PCR, and TCRdb holds only the in-frame ones, with some missing. The data show 60,000 to 90,000 clones, roughly 70% seen once. Per germline, CDR1 LGHNA and CDR2 YSLEER. Between the trimmed V and J ends, which lost 0 bases and 5 bases, there was a span of 16 bases. CDR3 size: 16 residues. This chain uses TRBV4-3 with TRBJ1-1; D perhaps matches TRBD1 (6 bases). Sequencing was carried out using PBMCs. The sequence came from a woman aged 45-65 years in good health and CMV-seropositive. The CDR3 loop reads CASSQEGGAGRTEAFF. CDR3 coding DNA: TGCGCCAGCAGCCAAGAAGGGGGGGCGGGGAGGACTGAAGCTTTCTTT.